What follows are 31 T cell receptor beta chains derived from one specimen sequenced in a study of T cell responses to AZD1222 COVID-19 vaccine. TCRdb's table, derived via immunoSEQ multiplex PCR, lists solely in-frame clones and lacks some. This sample has approximately 65,000 clones, with over 60% found just once. The sequencing here drew on peripheral blood, taken on day 0 of AZD1222 vaccination. Receptors originate from an adult in good health.

The chain uses TRBV5-1 and TRBJ2-5; 12 nucleotides agree with TRBD2. The CDR3 spans 17 residues. CDR1 is SGHRS and CDR2 is YFSETQ in the germline V gene. The J segment lost 2 bases and the V segment lost 1 base, leaving 6 bases of the junction unmatched. The CDR3 DNA follows: TGCGCCAGCAGCTTGTCACTAGCGGGGGGCCCACAAGAGACCCAGTACTTC. Its translation: CASSLSLAGGPQETQYF.

The gene calls are TRBV5-4 and TRBJ2-5; 7 bases match TRBD1. This CDR3 has 14 amino acids. Germline CDR1 SGHNT, CDR2 YYREEE (reference sequence). V shed 1 base and J 5 bases; nucleotides not matched to a gene: 5. This CDR3 reads CASSLRGGFETQYF. The CDR3, as DNA: TGTGCCAGCAGCTTGCGAGGGGGCTTTGAGACCCAGTACTTC.

J is TRBJ2-7 and V is TRBV4-1; 13 bases fit TRBD2. V gave up 1 base and J gave up 2 bases; unmatched junction bases: 5. The CDR3 is 17 residues long. The germline V gene has CDR1 MGHRA and CDR2 YSYEKL. In DNA, the CDR3 is TGCGCCAGCAGCCAAGGACTAGCGGGGGGCGTCCCCTACGAGCAGTACTTC. Translating it yields CASSQGLAGGVPYEQYF.

The genes are TRBV11-2 and TRBJ1-1, with D hard to call. V dropped 0 bases and J dropped 0 bases, with 8 bases sitting between them. The CDR3 length is 15 residues. Looked up from germline, CDR1 is SGHAT and CDR2 is FQNNGV. In nucleotides, the CDR3 is TGTGCCAGCAGCTTAGATCCTGGGGTGAACACTGAAGCTTTCTTT. As protein: CASSLDPGVNTEAFF.

The chain uses TRBV10-2 and TRBJ2-5; tentative D call: TRBD2 (7 bases). The length of the CDR3 is 12 residues. Germline CDR1 is WSHSY and CDR2 is SAAADI. Trimming stripped 6 bases from V and 7 bases from J, with 12 bases between. As DNA, the CDR3 is TGCGCCAGCAGCGGGGGGCATGGGACCCAGTACTTC. Its protein product is CASSGGHGTQYF.

V and J are TRBV2 and TRBJ2-1; D not certain. CDR3 length: 14 residues. The V gene lost 6 bases and the J gene lost 9 bases, with 18 bases spanning the gap. CDR1 SNHLY and CDR2 FYNNEI come from the germline V gene. The CDR3 nucleotides read TGTGCCAGCAGCACCCATCTAAGAGAGCTTGAGCAGTTCTTC. This sequence encodes CASSTHLRELEQFF.

This chain uses TRBV9 with TRBJ2-1; D possibly corresponds to TRBD2 (6 bases). This CDR3 comprises 16 residues. V shed 1 base and J shed 5 bases, with 16 bases lying between them. Germline assignment: CDR1 SGDLS and CDR2 YYNGEE. The CDR3 is CASSVHWGDGNNEQFF. The CDR3 DNA reads TGTGCCAGCAGCGTACACTGGGGGGACGGGAACAATGAGCAGTTCTTC.

In nucleotides, the CDR3 is TGCGCCAGCAGTGAAACAGGGGGCATTGGGTACCTAGGCTACACCTTC. Protein: CASSETGGIGYLGYTF. This chain links TRBV10-2 with TRBJ1-2; 9 bases line up with TRBD1. With V trimmed by 3 bases and J by 8 bases, 13 bases remained unmatched. This CDR3 has 16 residues. Germline CDR1 and CDR2: WSHSY and SAAADI.

This sequence joins TRBV7-2 and TRBJ1-1; D is ambiguous. V dropped 1 base and J dropped 12 bases, with 24 bases sitting between them. This CDR3 has 16 amino acids. CDR1 is SGHTA and CDR2 is FQGNSA in the germline V gene. CDR3 sequence reads: CASSLDLQSPARITFF. The CDR3 coding sequence is TGTGCCAGCAGCTTAGATCTGCAGTCCCCTGCTCGGATAACTTTCTTT.

Only one count was recorded for this clone. This chain uses TRBV2 with TRBJ2-1; D is possibly TRBD2 (5 bases). The germline V gene has CDR1 SNHLY and CDR2 FYNNEI. The CDR3 totals 12 residues. Trimming shortened V by 1 base and J by 8 bases, and 6 bases separated the two germline ends. The chain's CDR3 is CASSEGADEQFF. The CDR3 DNA reads as TGTGCCAGCAGTGAAGGAGCGGATGAGCAGTTCTTC.

The J gene is TRBJ1-4, the V gene TRBV28; D ambiguous. Trimming took off 2 bases at V and 8 bases at J, with 18 bases between the two ends. The length of the CDR3 is 16 residues. Looked up from germline, CDR1 is MDHEN and CDR2 is SYDVKM. In DNA, the CDR3 is TGTGCCAGCAGTTTAAGCGGGGTGGCAGGTAACGAAAAACTGTTTTTT. Protein: CASSLSGVAGNEKLFF.

The rearrangement links TRBV7-9 to TRBJ2-1; D is uncertain. The CDR3 sequence is 12 residues long. Germline V lookup: CDR1 SEHNR, CDR2 FQNEAQ (reference sequence). Trimming cost V 3 bases and J 2 bases, with 2 bases left between them. CDR3 coding DNA: TGTGCCAGCAGCTTCCCCTACAATGAGCAGTTCTTC. It is translated as CASSFPYNEQFF. The variable domain in full, with the rest retrieved from reference TRBV7-9 and TRBJ2-1, is DTGVSQNPRHKITKRGQNVTFRCDPISEHNRLYWYRQTLGQGPEFLTYFQNEAQLEKSRLLSDRFSAERPKGSFSTLEIQRTEQGDSAMYLCASSFPYNEQFFGPGTRLTVL.

The chain links TRBV30 to TRBJ1-6; TRBD1 agrees at 7 bases. The CDR3 length is 14 residues. Germline values: CDR1 GTSNPN, CDR2 SVGIG (reference sequence). The V gene end was trimmed by 2 bases and the J gene end by 7 bases; junction bases not matched to a gene: 5. In nucleotides, the CDR3 is TGTGCCTGGAGTATGACAGGGTCGAATTCACCCCTCCACTTT. Encoded protein: CAWSMTGSNSPLHF.

V gene TRBV11-2 combines with J gene TRBJ2-4; TRBD1 matches at 7 bases. Germline CDR1 and CDR2: SGHAT and FQNNGV. Unmatched junction bases numbered 7, after V lost 5 bases and J lost 3 bases. This CDR3 has 15 residues. The CDR3 protein is CASSQTGNIKNIQYF. CDR3 in DNA: TGTGCCAGCAGCCAGACAGGGAATATCAAAAACATTCAGTACTTC.

V is TRBV24-1 and J is TRBJ2-2; weak D call: TRBD1 (5 bases). The CDR3 totals 13 residues. Germline V gives CDR1 KGHDR, CDR2 SFDVKD. V was cut by 4 bases and J by 7 bases, with 9 bases left in between. The CDR3, as DNA: TGTGCCACCAGTGACGGACATTTCGGGGAGCTGTTTTTT. It is translated as CATSDGHFGELFF.

The chain couples TRBV5-6 to TRBJ1-6; a possible D gene is TRBD1 (5 bases). Germline V gives CDR1 SGHDT, CDR2 YYEEEE. V was clipped by 3 bases and J by 7 bases, with 14 bases between them. CDR3 size: 15 residues. The CDR3 DNA reads as TGTGCCAGCAGCTCGCCGGGACTGCTGAATTCACCCCTCCACTTT. It is translated as CASSSPGLLNSPLHF.

About this clone: A junction boundary mismatches the germline segment, possibly from a read error. The chain uses TRBV18 and TRBJ2-3; 7 bases agree with TRBD1. The CDR3 spans 14 residues. Germline V gene lookup returns CDR1 KGHSH and CDR2 LQKENI. The CDR3 bases are TGTGCCAGCTCACCACCCGATGATAGACAGGGTGGGAATTTT. The encoded protein is CASSPPDDRQGGNF. The whole variable domain, remainder taken from reference TRBV18 and TRBJ2-3, is NAGVMQNPRHLVRRRGQEARLRCSPMKGHSHVYWYRQLPEEGLKFMVYLQKENIIDESGMPKERFSAEFPKEGPSILRIQQVVRGDSAAYFCASSPPDDRQGGNFGPGTRLTVL.

The CDR3 spells CASSQRDLAVYNEQFF. The CDR3, as DNA: TGCGCCAGCAGCCAAAGGGATCTAGCGGTATACAATGAGCAGTTCTTC. This chain joins TRBV4-3 and TRBJ2-1; 7 bases are a match to TRBD2. The CDR3 has 16 amino acids. The V and J ends lost 2 bases and 4 bases, in that order; junction bases with no gene match: 8. Per germline, CDR1 LGHNA and CDR2 YSLEER.

This clone turned up a few times. The V and J genes are TRBV7-8 and TRBJ2-7; perhaps D is TRBD1 or TRBD2 (6 bases each). Trimming left V 1 base short and J 4 bases short, with 14 bases between. The CDR3 length is 15 residues. Germline V gene lookup returns CDR1 SGHVS and CDR2 FQNEAQ. CDR3 bases: TGTGCCAGCAGCTTAGGTCGCAGGGGAGGATACGAGCAGTACTTC. Residues: CASSLGRRGGYEQYF.

V is TRBV5-6 and J is TRBJ2-7, with TRBD1 matching 9 bases. J gave up 6 bases and V 3 bases, and 7 bases lay outside the gene matches. This CDR3 is 14 amino acids long. Germline CDR1 SGHDT, CDR2 YYEEEE. In nucleotides, the CDR3 is TGTGCCAGCAGCTGGACCGGGACAGGGCCCGAGCAGTACTTC. Protein sequence: CASSWTGTGPEQYF.

The chain uses TRBV7-8 and TRBJ1-3; TRBD1 might be the D (5 bases). This CDR3 comprises 19 residues. CDR1 SGHVS and CDR2 FQNEAQ come from the germline V gene. The V end was cut by 2 bases, the J end by 1 base, with 21 bases between. The CDR3 region is CASSLSSRQLLSSGNTIYF. The CDR3 nucleotides read TGTGCCAGCAGCTTAAGTAGTCGACAGCTATTATCTTCTGGAAACACCATATATTTT.

The chain employs TRBV5-4 and TRBJ1-4; D is uncertain. Germline loops: CDR1 SGHNT, CDR2 YYREEE (reference sequence). The CDR3 totals 15 residues. Trimming cost V 4 bases and J 3 bases, with 13 bases left between them. The CDR3 loop is CASSEDSGANEKLFF. In nucleotides, the CDR3 is TGTGCCAGCAGCGAAGACTCCGGGGCTAATGAAAAACTGTTTTTT.

V usage is TRBV7-8 and J usage is TRBJ2-5; D is unclear. V lost 3 bases, J lost 4 bases, and 6 bases lay in between. Germline lookup yields CDR1 SGHVS and CDR2 FQNEAQ. The CDR3 runs 12 residues. Here the CDR3 reads CASSFTGETQYF. CDR3 sequence (DNA): TGTGCCAGCAGCTTTACCGGAGAGACCCAGTACTTC. Based on the CDR3 plus reference TRBV7-8 and TRBJ2-5, the full variable domain is GAGVSQSPRYKVAKRGQDVALRCDPISGHVSLFWYQQALGQGPEFLTYFQNEAQLDKSGLPSDRFFAERPEGSVSTLKIQRTQQEDSAVYLCASSFTGETQYFGPGTRLLVL.

The sample holds a few counts of this clone. V is TRBV18 and J is TRBJ2-5, with D tentatively TRBD2 (6 bases). Trimming stripped 4 bases from V and 2 bases from J, with 14 bases between. The CDR3 spans 15 residues. The V gene's germline CDR1 is KGHSH and CDR2 LQKENI. CDR3 nucleotides: TGTGCCAGCTCACTATGGCCGGAGGGACAAGAGACCCAGTACTTC. Its translation: CASSLWPEGQETQYF.

The chain carries TRBV7-6 and TRBJ2-1; the D gene is possibly TRBD2 (6 bases). Trimming left V 3 bases short and J 0 bases short, with 9 bases between. The CDR3 spans 15 residues. Germline-derived CDR1 and CDR2 are SGHVS and FNYEAQ. The CDR3 here is CASSLVGSSYNEQFF. The DNA of the CDR3 is TGTGCCAGCAGCTTGGTCGGGAGCTCCTACAATGAGCAGTTCTTC.

This sequence joins TRBV13 and TRBJ1-1; tentative D call: TRBD1 (5 bases). This CDR3 spans 12 amino acids. The germline V and J ends were trimmed by 3 bases and 8 bases, with 10 bases remaining between them. Germline CDR1 and CDR2: PRHDT and FYEKMQ (reference sequence). DNA for the CDR3: TGTGCCAGCAGCTTGGGTGACAGAGAAGCTTTCTTT. Amino acid sequence: CASSLGDREAFF.

The genes are TRBV3-1 (or the pseudogene TRBV3-2) and TRBJ1-1; D call uncertain. The germline CDR1 and CDR2 sequences are LGHDT and YNNKEL (reference sequence). This CDR3 is 14 amino acids long. The V end was cut by 2 bases, the J end by 1 base, with 8 bases between. The CDR3 loop reads CASSQNRGNTEAFF. CDR3 in DNA: TGTGCCAGCAGCCAAAATCGGGGGAACACTGAAGCTTTCTTT.

The chain joins TRBV5-4 to TRBJ2-2; D gene ambiguous. This CDR3 spans 16 amino acids. Trimming removed 4 bases at V and 1 base at J, with 14 bases between. The germline gives CDR1 SGHNT, CDR2 YYREEE (reference sequence). CDR3 nucleotide sequence: TGTGCCAGCAGCCCCCGGGTTCAGGAGAACACCGGGGAGCTGTTTTTT. Its protein is CASSPRVQENTGELFF.

J is TRBJ1-2 and V is TRBV6-1; D is unclear. Germline assignment: CDR1 MNHNS and CDR2 SASEGT. Trimming shortened V by 0 bases and J by 5 bases, and 13 bases separated the two germline ends. The CDR3 spans 15 residues. CDR3 loop: CASSEALQSPYGYTF. In DNA form, the CDR3 reads TGTGCCAGCAGTGAAGCTCTCCAGAGCCCTTATGGCTACACCTTC.

The chain links TRBV19 to TRBJ1-2; 8 bases map to TRBD1. CDR1 LNHDA and CDR2 SQIVND come from the germline V gene (reference sequence). V shed 9 bases, J shed 4 bases, and the junction held 10 bases outside the gene matches. There are 14 residues in the CDR3. The CDR3 DNA reads TGTGCCAGCTCAAGACAGGGGACCTCCTATGGCTACACCTTC. It specifies CASSRQGTSYGYTF.

The CDR3 protein is CASSPPALTRDSPLHF. The DNA of the CDR3 is TGTGCCAGCAGCCCCCCAGCACTAACCAGGGATTCACCCCTCCACTTT. The gene calls are TRBV16 and TRBJ1-6; a weak D match, TRBD1 (5 bases). Trimming took 4 bases from V and 8 from J, leaving 18 bases between them. In germline, CDR1 is KGHSY, CDR2 FQNENV. The CDR3 is made up of 16 amino acids.